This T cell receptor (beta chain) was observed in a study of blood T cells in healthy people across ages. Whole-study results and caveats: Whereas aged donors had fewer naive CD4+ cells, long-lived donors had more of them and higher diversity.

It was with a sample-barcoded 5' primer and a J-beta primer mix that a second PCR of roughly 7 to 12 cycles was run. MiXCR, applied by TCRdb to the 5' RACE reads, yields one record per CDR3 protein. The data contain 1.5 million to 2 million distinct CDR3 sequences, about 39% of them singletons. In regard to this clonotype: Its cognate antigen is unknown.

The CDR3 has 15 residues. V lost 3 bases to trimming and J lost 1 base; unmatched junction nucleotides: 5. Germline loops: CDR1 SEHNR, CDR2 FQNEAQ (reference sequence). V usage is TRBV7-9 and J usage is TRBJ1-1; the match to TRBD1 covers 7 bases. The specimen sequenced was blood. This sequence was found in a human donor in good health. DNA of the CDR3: TGTGCCAGCAGCTTCTGGGACAGAGCGAACACTGAAGCTTTCTTT. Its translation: CASSFWDRANTEAFF.